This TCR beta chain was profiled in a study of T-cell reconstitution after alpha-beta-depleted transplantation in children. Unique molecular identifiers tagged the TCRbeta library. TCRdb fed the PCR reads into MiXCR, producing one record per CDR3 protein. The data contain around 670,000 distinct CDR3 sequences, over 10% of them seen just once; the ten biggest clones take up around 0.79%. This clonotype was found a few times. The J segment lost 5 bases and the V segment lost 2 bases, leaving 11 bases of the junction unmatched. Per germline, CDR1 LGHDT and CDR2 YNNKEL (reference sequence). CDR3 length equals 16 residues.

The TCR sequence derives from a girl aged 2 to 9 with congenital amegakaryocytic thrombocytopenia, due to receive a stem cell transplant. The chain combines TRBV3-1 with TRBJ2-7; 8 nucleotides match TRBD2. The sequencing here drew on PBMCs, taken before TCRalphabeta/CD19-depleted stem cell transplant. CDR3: CASSQSQSGSIDEQYF. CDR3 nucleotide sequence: TGTGCCAGCAGCCAATCCCAAAGCGGGAGTATCGACGAGCAGTACTTC.